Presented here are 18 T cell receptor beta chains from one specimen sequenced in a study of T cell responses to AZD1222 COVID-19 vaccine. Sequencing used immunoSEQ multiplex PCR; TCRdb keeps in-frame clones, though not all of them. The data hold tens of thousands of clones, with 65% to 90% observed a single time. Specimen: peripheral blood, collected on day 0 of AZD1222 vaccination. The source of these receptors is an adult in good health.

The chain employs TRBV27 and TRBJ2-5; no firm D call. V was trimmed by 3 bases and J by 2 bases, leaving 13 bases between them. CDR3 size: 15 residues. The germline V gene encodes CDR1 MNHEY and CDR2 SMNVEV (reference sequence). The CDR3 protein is CASSFVPQTQETQYF. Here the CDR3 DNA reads TGTGCCAGCAGTTTTGTTCCACAGACACAAGAGACCCAGTACTTC.

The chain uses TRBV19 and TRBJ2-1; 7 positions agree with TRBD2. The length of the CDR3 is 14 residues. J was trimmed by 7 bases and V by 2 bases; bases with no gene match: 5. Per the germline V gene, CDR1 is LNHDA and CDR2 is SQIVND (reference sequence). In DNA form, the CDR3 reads TGTGCCAGTAGTATACGTTGGGAGGGTAATGAGCAGTTCTTC. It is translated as CASSIRWEGNEQFF.

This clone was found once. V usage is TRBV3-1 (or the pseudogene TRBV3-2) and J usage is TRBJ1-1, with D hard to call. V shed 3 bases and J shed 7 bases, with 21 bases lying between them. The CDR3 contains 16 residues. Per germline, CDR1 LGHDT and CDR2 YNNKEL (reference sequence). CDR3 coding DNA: TGTGCCAGCAGCCAGTCGGGGTGGTCCCATGATCATGAAGCTTTCTTT. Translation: CASSQSGWSHDHEAFF.

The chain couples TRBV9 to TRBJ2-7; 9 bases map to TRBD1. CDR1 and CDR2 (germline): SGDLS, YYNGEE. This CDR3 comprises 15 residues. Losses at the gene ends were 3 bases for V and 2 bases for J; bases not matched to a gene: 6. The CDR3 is CASSGSQGAPYEQYF. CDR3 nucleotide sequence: TGTGCCAGCAGCGGATCACAGGGGGCCCCCTACGAGCAGTACTTC.

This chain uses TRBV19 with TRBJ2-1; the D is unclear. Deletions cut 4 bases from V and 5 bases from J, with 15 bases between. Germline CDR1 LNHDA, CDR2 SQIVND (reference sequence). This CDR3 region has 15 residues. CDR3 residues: CASSTRPAANNEQFF. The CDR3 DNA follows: TGTGCCAGTAGTACTCGCCCTGCGGCTAACAATGAGCAGTTCTTC.

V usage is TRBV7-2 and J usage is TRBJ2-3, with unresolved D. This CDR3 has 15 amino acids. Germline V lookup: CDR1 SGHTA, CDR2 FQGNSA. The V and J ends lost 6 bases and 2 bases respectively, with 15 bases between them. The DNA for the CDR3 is TGTGCCAGCAGGCAACGACTGTCTTTCACAGATACGCAGTATTTT. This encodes CASRQRLSFTDTQYF.

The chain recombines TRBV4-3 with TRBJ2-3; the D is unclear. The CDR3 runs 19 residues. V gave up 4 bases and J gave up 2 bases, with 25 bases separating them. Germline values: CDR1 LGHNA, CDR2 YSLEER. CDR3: CASSLYRRLDGAFTDTQYF. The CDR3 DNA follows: TGCGCCAGCAGCCTCTACAGACGATTAGACGGAGCTTTCACAGATACGCAGTATTTT.

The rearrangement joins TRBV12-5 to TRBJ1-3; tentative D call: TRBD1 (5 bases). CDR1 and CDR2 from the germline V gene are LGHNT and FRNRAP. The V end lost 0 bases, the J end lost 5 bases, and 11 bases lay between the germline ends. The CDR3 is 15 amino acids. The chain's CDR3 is CASGLVGRQRNTIYF. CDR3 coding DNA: TGTGCTAGTGGTTTGGTCGGCAGACAGAGAAACACCATATATTTT.

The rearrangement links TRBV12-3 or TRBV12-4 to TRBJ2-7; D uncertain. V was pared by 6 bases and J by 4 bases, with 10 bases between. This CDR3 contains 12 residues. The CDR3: CASSDLGYEQYF. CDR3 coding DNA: TGTGCCAGCAGCGACCTCGGGTACGAGCAGTACTTC.

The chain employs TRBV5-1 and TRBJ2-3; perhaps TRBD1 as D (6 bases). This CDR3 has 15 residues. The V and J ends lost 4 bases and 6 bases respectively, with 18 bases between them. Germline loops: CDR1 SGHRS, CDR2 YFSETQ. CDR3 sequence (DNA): TGCGCCAGCAGCCAGGGACATATCTCCGAGGATACGCAGTATTTT. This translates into CASSQGHISEDTQYF.

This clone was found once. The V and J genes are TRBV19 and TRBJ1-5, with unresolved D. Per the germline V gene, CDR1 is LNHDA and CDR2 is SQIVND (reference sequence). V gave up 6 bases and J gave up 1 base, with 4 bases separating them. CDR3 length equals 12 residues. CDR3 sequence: CASRPSNQPQHF. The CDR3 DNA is TGTGCCAGTAGACCAAGCAATCAGCCCCAGCATTTT.

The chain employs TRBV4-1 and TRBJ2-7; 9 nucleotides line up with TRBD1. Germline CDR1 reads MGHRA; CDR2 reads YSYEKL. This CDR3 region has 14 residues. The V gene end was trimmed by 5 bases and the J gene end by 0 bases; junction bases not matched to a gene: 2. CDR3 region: CASSAGQGSYEQYF. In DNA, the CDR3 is TGCGCCAGCAGCGCGGGACAGGGCTCCTACGAGCAGTACTTC.

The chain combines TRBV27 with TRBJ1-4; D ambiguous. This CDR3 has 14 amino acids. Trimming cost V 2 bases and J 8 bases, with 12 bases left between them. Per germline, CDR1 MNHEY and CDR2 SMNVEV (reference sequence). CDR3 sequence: CASSLNGPSEKLFF. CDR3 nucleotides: TGTGCCAGCAGTTTAAACGGGCCCAGCGAAAAACTGTTTTTT.

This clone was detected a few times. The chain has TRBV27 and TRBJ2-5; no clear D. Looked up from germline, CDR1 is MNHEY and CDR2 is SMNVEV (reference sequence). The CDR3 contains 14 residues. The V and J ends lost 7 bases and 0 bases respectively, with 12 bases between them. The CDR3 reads CASKSMQYQETQYF. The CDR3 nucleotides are TGTGCCAGCAAGTCCATGCAGTACCAAGAGACCCAGTACTTC.

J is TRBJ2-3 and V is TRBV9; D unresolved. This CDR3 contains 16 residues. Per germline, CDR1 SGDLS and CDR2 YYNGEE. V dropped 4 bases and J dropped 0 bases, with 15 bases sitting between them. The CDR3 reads CASSPRRLTSTDTQYF. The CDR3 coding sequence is TGTGCCAGCAGCCCCCGGCGACTGACTAGCACAGATACGCAGTATTTT.

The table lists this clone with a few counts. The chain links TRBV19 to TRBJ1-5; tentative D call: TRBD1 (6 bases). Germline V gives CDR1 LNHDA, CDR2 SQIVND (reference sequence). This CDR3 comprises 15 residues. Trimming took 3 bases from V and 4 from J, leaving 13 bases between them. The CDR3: CASSMKGGSNQPQHF. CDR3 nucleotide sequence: TGTGCCAGTAGTATGAAGGGGGGCTCGAATCAGCCCCAGCATTTT.

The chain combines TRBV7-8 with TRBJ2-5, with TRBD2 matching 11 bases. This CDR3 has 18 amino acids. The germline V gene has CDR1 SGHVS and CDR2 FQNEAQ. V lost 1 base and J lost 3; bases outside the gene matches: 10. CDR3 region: CASSLGLAGGGTKETQYF. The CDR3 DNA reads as TGTGCCAGCAGCTTAGGGCTAGCGGGGGGAGGAACTAAAGAGACCCAGTACTTC.

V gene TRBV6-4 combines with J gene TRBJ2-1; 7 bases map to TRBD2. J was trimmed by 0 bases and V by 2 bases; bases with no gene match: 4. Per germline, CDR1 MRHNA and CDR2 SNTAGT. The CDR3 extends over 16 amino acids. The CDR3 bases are TGTGCCAGCAGTGACGCGCGGGGGTGCTCCTACAATGAGCAGTTCTTC. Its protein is CASSDARGCSYNEQFF.